These 26 T cell receptor beta chains came from one sample sequenced in a study of T cells in Graves' hyperthyroidism and ophthalmopathy. What was amplified from RNA transcripts were TCR beta CDR3 regions. The TCR CDR3 first-round RT-PCR relied on the HTBI primer set. TCRdb re-analysed the multiplex PCR reads in MiXCR, keeping a single row per CDR3 protein. This sample has more than 550,000 distinct CDR3 sequences, with around 19% found just once. Sequenced input: blood. The receptors here all came from a woman aged 50 to 65 with Graves' hyperthyroidism that later progressed to Graves' ophthalmopathy.

This clonotype has ten or more counts. This chain links TRBV12-5 with TRBJ1-1; D unresolved. Between the trimmed V and J ends, which lost 0 bases and 3 bases, there was a span of 11 bases. The CDR3 is 15 amino acids. CDR1 and CDR2 from the germline V gene are LGHNT and FRNRAP. DNA of the CDR3: TGTGCTAGTGGTTTGGTCGCCAGATGGGACACTGAAGCTTTCTTT. It is translated as CASGLVARWDTEAFF.

This clonotype occurred a few times. CDR3 nucleotide sequence: TGCAGTGCTAGTGTCTCAGTCAACTATGGCTACACCTTC. This encodes CSASVSVNYGYTF. The chain combines TRBV20-1 with TRBJ1-2; no clear D gene. The V end was cut by 3 bases, the J end by 2 bases, with 10 bases between. This CDR3 region has 13 residues. The germline V gene encodes CDR1 DFQATT and CDR2 SNEGSKA (reference sequence).

This clonotype occurred many times. The J gene is TRBJ1-1, the V gene TRBV30; 9 nucleotides match TRBD1. The CDR3 is 13 amino acids. Unmatched junction bases numbered 5, after V lost 6 bases and J lost 3 bases. The germline V gene encodes CDR1 GTSNPN and CDR2 SVGIG (reference sequence). This chain's CDR3 is CACQRQGDTEAFF. The CDR3 DNA reads TGTGCCTGCCAAAGACAGGGGGACACTGAAGCTTTCTTT.

This clonotype was observed a handful of times. The chain combines TRBV4-1 with TRBJ1-3; a possible D gene is TRBD1 (5 bases). From germline, CDR1 is MGHRA and CDR2 YSYEKL. The ends were cut back, 3 bases at V and 4 bases at J, with 13 bases in the middle. The CDR3 is 15 residues long. In nucleotides, the CDR3 is TGCGCCAGCAGCCAGGCAGCGGGGGGGGGAAACACCATATATTTT. Encoded protein: CASSQAAGGGNTIYF.

This sequence joins TRBV5-1 and TRBJ2-1, with TRBD1 identical over 8 bases. Germline V gene data show CDR1 as SGHRS and CDR2 as YFSETQ. This CDR3 comprises 17 residues. V trimming: 2 bases; J trimming: 5 bases; junction bases outside the gene matches: 12. CDR3 sequence reads: CASSLGSGGRKNNEQFF. The CDR3 DNA reads as TGCGCCAGCAGCTTAGGGTCAGGGGGCCGAAAAAACAATGAGCAGTTCTTC.

This clonotype was counted ten times or more. The V and J genes are TRBV28 and TRBJ2-1, with 10 bases that match TRBD2. Germline V gene sequence: CDR1 MDHEN, CDR2 SYDVKM. The CDR3 is 15 amino acids. V lost 6 bases to trimming and J lost 5 bases; unmatched junction nucleotides: 7. DNA of the CDR3: TGTGCCAGCAGACGTATAGCGGGGGGCCACAATGAGCAGTTCTTC. The encoded protein is CASRRIAGGHNEQFF.

This clonotype was picked up many times. This chain links TRBV2 with TRBJ2-7, with TRBD2 matching over 7 bases. V trimming: 8 bases; J trimming: 2 bases; junction bases outside the gene matches: 12. The CDR3 is 15 residues long. Per germline, CDR1 SNHLY and CDR2 FYNNEI. The CDR3 coding sequence is TGTGCCAGCGCTCGGGACTACCTTAAGACCTACGAGCAGTACTTC. It yields the protein CASARDYLKTYEQYF.

The chain recombines TRBV6-1 with TRBJ2-3, with 9 bases fitting TRBD2. V shed 8 bases, J shed 4 bases, and the junction held 10 bases outside the gene matches. The CDR3 runs 15 residues. Germline V CDR1 and CDR2: MNHNS, SASEGT. CDR3 DNA: TGTGCCAGCCACCGCGGGGGGGCCTTTGCAGATACGCAGTATTTT. Amino acids: CASHRGGAFADTQYF.

Only a few counts were recorded for this clonotype. The chain links TRBV7-9 to TRBJ2-5; D ambiguous. Germline V CDR1 and CDR2: SEHNR, FQNEAQ (reference sequence). Trimming took off 5 bases at V and 5 bases at J, with 18 bases between the two ends. This CDR3 is 15 amino acids long. The CDR3 DNA sequence: TGTGCCAGCAGCCGTCGACCCCCAAGAACGGAGACCCAGTACTTC. It codes for CASSRRPPRTETQYF. Together with reference TRBV7-9 and TRBJ2-5, the CDR3 gives the full variable domain: DTGVSQNPRHKITKRGQNVTFRCDPISEHNRLYWYRQTLGQGPEFLTYFQNEAQLEKSRLLSDRFSAERPKGSFSTLEIQRTEQGDSAMYLCASSRRPPRTETQYFGPGTRLLVL.

V is TRBV7-9 and J is TRBJ2-7; TRBD2 might be the D (6 bases). Trimming pared 5 bases from V and 5 bases from J, leaving 19 bases between. Germline V gene sequence: CDR1 SEHNR, CDR2 FQNEAQ (reference sequence). This CDR3 is 15 amino acids long. CDR3 amino acids: CASSLRGTTGDEQYF. The CDR3 DNA sequence: TGTGCCAGCAGCCTTAGAGGGACCACGGGGGACGAGCAGTACTTC.

This clonotype was detected a few times. V usage is TRBV6-1 and J usage is TRBJ1-3; tentative D call: TRBD1 (6 bases). V gave up 7 bases and J gave up 0 bases, with 16 bases separating them. This CDR3 spans 16 amino acids. Germline CDR1 is MNHNS and CDR2 is SASEGT. CDR3 bases: TGTGCCAGCATCCCATTAGGACAGCCCTCTGGAAACACCATATATTTT. This encodes CASIPLGQPSGNTIYF.

This sequence joins TRBV11-2 and TRBJ1-2; 10 nucleotides align to TRBD1. Germline CDR1 is SGHAT and CDR2 is FQNNGV. Losses at the gene ends were 6 bases for V and 4 bases for J; bases not matched to a gene: 14. This CDR3 is 17 amino acids long. CDR3 in DNA: TGTGCCAGCAGGGAACCCGGGACAGGGGATTCTTCCTATGGCTACACCTTC. Amino acid sequence: CASREPGTGDSSYGYTF.

A few counts support this clonotype. V usage is TRBV9 and J usage is TRBJ1-1; 8 bases line up with TRBD1. Germline values: CDR1 SGDLS, CDR2 YYNGEE. There are 14 residues in the CDR3. The V gene end was trimmed by 0 bases and the J gene end by 6 bases; junction bases not matched to a gene: 4. This CDR3 is CASSVGQGASEAFF. The CDR3 DNA is TGTGCCAGCAGCGTAGGGCAGGGGGCGTCTGAAGCTTTCTTT.

This clonotype occurred a few times. The rearrangement uses TRBV20-1 and TRBJ2-7, with a possible D match to TRBD1 (6 bases). Germline CDR1 is DFQATT and CDR2 is SNEGSKA (reference sequence). This CDR3 has 10 amino acids. Trimming pared 5 bases from V and 9 bases from J, leaving 11 bases between. CDR3 loop: CSAASGVQYF. Here the CDR3 DNA reads TGCAGTGCTGCCTCAGGGGTGCAGTACTTC.

The rearrangement uses TRBV10-3 and TRBJ2-1, with TRBD2 matching 7 bases. V shed 3 bases and J 7 bases; nucleotides not matched to a gene: 9. Germline CDR1 and CDR2: ENHRY and SYGVKD. This CDR3 contains 15 residues. The CDR3 region is CAISELRGLNNEQFF. The CDR3 DNA follows: TGTGCCATCAGTGAATTGCGGGGGTTAAATAATGAGCAGTTCTTC.

This clonotype showed up just a few times. This chain joins TRBV12-3 or TRBV12-4 and TRBJ2-3; the match to TRBD2 covers 7 bases. The CDR3 has 13 amino acids. J lost 0 bases, V lost 10 bases, and 4 bases had no gene match. CDR3 in DNA: TGTGCCACCGAGGGACTAAGCACAGATACGCAGTATTTT. The encoded protein is CATEGLSTDTQYF.

The table lists this clonotype with many counts. This rearrangement joins TRBV20-1 to TRBJ2-1; D unresolved. V was shortened by 3 bases and J by 5 bases, with 8 bases between the two germline ends. CDR3 length: 12 residues. Germline CDR1 reads DFQATT; CDR2 reads SNEGSKA (reference sequence). In nucleotides, the CDR3 is TGCAGTGCTAGTTGGCGCCACAATGAGCAGTTCTTC. Translation gives CSASWRHNEQFF.

Comment on this clonotype: A much larger clone is a single base away; this may be a read error. This likely comes from a read error, as the CDR3 has no conserved phenylalanine or tryptophan at its end. The chain is built from TRBV20-1 and TRBJ2-1; 12 bases map to TRBD2. The junction had 6 bases not matched to a gene; V was cut back by 0 bases and J by 0 bases. Germline lookup yields CDR1 DFQATT and CDR2 SNEGSKA (reference sequence). This CDR3 is 18 amino acids long. The CDR3 loop is CSARDPTSGGSSYNEQFL. The CDR3 bases are TGCAGTGCTAGAGATCCTACTAGCGGGGGGAGCTCCTACAATGAGCAGTTCCTC.

A word on this clonotype: Since a much larger clone is just one base distant, this may be a read error. The gene calls are TRBV6-9 and TRBJ1-1, with 10 bases fitting TRBD1. CDR3 length: 14 amino acids. Germline V gives CDR1 MNHGY, CDR2 SVAAGI. The CDR3 loop is CAGSSGQGNAEAFF. The CDR3 DNA sequence: TGTGCCGGCAGTTCGGGACAGGGGAACGCTGAAGCTTTCTTT.

This clonotype has only a few counts. The chain uses TRBV10-2 and TRBJ2-2, with D uncertain. Germline CDR1 is WSHSY and CDR2 is SAAADI. This CDR3 has 13 residues. Trimming removed 6 bases at V and 6 bases at J, with 11 bases between. The CDR3 DNA reads as TGCGCCAGCAGCTCGACTCCCTCCGGGGAGCTGTTTTTT. It codes for CASSSTPSGELFF.

Points on this clonotype: A single base separates this from a much larger clone, so it may be a read error. V and J are TRBV5-1 and TRBJ2-3; D unclear. Germline values: CDR1 SGHRS, CDR2 YFSETQ. This CDR3 is built from 14 residues. Trimming removed 7 bases at V and 1 base at J, with 13 bases between. The CDR3 nucleotides are TGCGCCAGCGGACCCCGTCCGGGCACAGATACGCAGTATTTT. Translating gives CASGPRPGTDTQYF.

The table lists this clonotype with many counts. This rearrangement joins TRBV6-1 to TRBJ1-2; 11 bases are shared with TRBD1. The CDR3 is 15 amino acids. The V gene end was trimmed by 7 bases and the J gene end by 3 bases; junction bases not matched to a gene: 7. Germline CDR1 and CDR2: MNHNS and SASEGT. CDR3 loop: CASTGWGQGDYGYTF. The CDR3 coding sequence is TGTGCCAGCACCGGCTGGGGACAGGGGGACTATGGCTACACCTTC.

This sequence joins TRBV6-1 and TRBJ2-2; 9 bases fit TRBD1. The CDR3 totals 16 residues. Losses at the gene ends were 7 bases for V and 5 bases for J; bases not matched to a gene: 11. Germline CDR1 and CDR2: MNHNS and SASEGT. The CDR3 spells CASIHRDRELTGELFF. DNA of the CDR3: TGTGCCAGCATTCATCGGGACAGGGAATTGACCGGGGAGCTGTTTTTT.

The chain carries TRBV29-1 and TRBJ2-7; 16 positions match TRBD2. Germline assignment: CDR1 SQVTM and CDR2 ANQGSEA. This CDR3 is built from 19 residues. Germline trimming cut 5 bases from V and 2 bases from J; bases unmatched to any gene: 15. This CDR3 is CSVMPGRAGTSGGAYEQYF. DNA for the CDR3: TGCAGCGTTATGCCTGGACGTGCCGGGACTAGCGGGGGGGCCTACGAGCAGTACTTC.

In its sample, this clonotype was seen many times. The CDR3 is CASNPGGPPYNEQFF. In DNA form, the CDR3 reads TGTGCCAGCAACCCAGGGGGCCCCCCCTACAATGAGCAGTTCTTC. The chain couples TRBV2 to TRBJ2-1; 8 nucleotides line up with TRBD1. The CDR3 length is 15 residues. Germline V gene lookup returns CDR1 SNHLY and CDR2 FYNNEI. After removal of 7 bases from V and 2 bases from J, the junction contained 7 bases not matched to a gene.

This clonotype was observed a few times. V usage is TRBV6-1 and J usage is TRBJ1-1; no definite D call. This CDR3 is 14 amino acids long. Germline-derived CDR1 and CDR2 are MNHNS and SASEGT. Trimming pared 4 bases from V and 0 bases from J, leaving 9 bases between. The CDR3 is CASSGAELNTEAFF. The CDR3 DNA is TGTGCCAGCAGTGGGGCTGAGTTGAACACTGAAGCTTTCTTT.